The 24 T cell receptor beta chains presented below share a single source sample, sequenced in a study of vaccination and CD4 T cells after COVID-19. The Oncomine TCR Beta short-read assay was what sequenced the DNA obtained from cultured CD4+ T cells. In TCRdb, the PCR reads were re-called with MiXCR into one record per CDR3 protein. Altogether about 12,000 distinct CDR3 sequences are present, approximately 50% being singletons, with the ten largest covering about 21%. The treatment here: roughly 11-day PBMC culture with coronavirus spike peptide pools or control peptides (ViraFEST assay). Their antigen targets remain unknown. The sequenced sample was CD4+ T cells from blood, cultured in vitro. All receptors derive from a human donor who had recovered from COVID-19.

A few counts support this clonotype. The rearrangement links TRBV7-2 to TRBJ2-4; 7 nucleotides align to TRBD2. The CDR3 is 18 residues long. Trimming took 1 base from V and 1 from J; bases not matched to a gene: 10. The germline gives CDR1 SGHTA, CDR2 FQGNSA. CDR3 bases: TGTGCCAGCAGCTTAGTGCAGCGGGCGGGAGTGGCCAAAAACATTCAGTACTTC. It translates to CASSLVQRAGVAKNIQYF.

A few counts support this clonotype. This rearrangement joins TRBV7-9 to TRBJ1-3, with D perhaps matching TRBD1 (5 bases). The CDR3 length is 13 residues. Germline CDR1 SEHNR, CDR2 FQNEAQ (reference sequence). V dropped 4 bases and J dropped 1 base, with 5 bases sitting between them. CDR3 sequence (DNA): TGTGCCAGCAGCTGGGGGTCTGGAAACACCATATATTTT. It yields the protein CASSWGSGNTIYF.

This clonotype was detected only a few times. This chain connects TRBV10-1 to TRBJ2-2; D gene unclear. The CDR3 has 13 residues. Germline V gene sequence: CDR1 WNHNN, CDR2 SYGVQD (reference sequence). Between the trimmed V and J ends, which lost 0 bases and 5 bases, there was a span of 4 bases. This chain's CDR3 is CASSESGTGELFF. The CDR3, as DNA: TGCGCCAGCAGTGAGTCTGGGACCGGGGAGCTGTTTTTT.

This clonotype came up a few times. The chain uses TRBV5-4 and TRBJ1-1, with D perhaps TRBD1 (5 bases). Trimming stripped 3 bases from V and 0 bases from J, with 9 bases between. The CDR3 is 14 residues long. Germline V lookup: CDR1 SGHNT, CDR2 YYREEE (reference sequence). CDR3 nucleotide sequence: TGTGCCAGCAGCTCCCAAGGGGTGAACACTGAAGCTTTCTTT. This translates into CASSSQGVNTEAFF. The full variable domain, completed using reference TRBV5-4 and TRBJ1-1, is ETGVTQSPTHLIKTRGQQVTLRCSSQSGHNTVSWYQQALGQGPQFIFQYYREEENGRGNFPPRFSGLQFPNYSSELNVNALELDDSALYLCASSSQGVNTEAFFGQGTRLTVV.

The CDR3 loop is CASSTTGGGQPQHF. CDR3 sequence (DNA): TGTGCCAGTAGTACGACAGGGGGCGGGCAGCCCCAGCATTTT. The rearrangement links TRBV19 to TRBJ1-5, with 10 bases that match TRBD1. J lost 7 bases, V lost 4 bases, and 4 bases had no gene match. Germline CDR1 and CDR2: LNHDA and SQIVND (reference sequence). The length of the CDR3 is 14 residues.

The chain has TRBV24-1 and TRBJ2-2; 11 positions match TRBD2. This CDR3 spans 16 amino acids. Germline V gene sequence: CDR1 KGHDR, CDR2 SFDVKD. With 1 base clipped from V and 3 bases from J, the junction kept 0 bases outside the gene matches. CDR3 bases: TGTGCCACCAGTGATTTACTAGCGGGAGACACCGGGGAGCTGTTTTTT. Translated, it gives CATSDLLAGDTGELFF.

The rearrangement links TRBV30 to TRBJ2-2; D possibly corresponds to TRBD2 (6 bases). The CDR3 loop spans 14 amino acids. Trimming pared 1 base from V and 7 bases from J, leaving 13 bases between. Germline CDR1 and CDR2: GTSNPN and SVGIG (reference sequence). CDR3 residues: CAWSAGSLVGELFF. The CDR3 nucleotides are TGTGCCTGGAGTGCCGGGAGCCTGGTCGGGGAGCTGTTTTTT.

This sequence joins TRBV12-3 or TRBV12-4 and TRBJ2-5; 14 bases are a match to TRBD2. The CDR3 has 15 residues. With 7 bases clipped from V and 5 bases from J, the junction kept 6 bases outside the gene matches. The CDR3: CASKGLAGGGETQYF. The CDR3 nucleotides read TGTGCCAGCAAAGGACTAGCGGGAGGTGGGGAGACCCAGTACTTC.

The CDR3 reads CASSPLAGGTDTQYF. The CDR3 coding sequence is TGTGCCAGTAGTCCTCTAGCGGGAGGCACAGATACGCAGTATTTT. The chain combines TRBV19 with TRBJ2-3; TRBD2 agrees at 10 bases. V was clipped by 5 bases and J by 1 base; unmatched bases: 3. The V gene's germline CDR1 is LNHDA and CDR2 SQIVND (reference sequence). The length of the CDR3 is 15 residues.

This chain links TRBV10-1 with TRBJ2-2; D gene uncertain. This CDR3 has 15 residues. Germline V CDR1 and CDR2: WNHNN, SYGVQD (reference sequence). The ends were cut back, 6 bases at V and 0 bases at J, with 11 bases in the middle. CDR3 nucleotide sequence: TGCGCCAGCAGCCCCAACCGACCGAACACCGGGGAGCTGTTTTTT. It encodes CASSPNRPNTGELFF.

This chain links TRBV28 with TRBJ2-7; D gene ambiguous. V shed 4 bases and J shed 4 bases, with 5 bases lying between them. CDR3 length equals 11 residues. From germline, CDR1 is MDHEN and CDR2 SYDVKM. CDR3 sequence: CASSWGYEQYF. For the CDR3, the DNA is TGTGCCAGCAGTTGGGGATACGAGCAGTACTTC.

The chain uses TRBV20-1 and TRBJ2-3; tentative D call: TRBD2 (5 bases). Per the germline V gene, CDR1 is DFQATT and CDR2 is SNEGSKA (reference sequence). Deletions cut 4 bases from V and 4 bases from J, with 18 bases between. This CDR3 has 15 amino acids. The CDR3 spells CSAIVGVASSDTQYF. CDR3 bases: TGCAGTGCTATCGTCGGGGTAGCGAGTTCAGATACGCAGTATTTT.

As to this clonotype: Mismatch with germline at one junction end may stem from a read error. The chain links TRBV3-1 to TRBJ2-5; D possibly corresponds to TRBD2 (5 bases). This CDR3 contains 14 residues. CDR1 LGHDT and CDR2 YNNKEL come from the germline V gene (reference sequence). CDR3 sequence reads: CASSQEPSQGTQYF. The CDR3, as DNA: TGTGCCAGCAGCCAAGAACCTAGCCAAGGGACCCAGTACTTC.

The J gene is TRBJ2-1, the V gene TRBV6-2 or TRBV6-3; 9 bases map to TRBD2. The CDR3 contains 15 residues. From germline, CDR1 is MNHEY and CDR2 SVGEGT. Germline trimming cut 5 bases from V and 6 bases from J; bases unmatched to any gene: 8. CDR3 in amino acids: CASSQLAGFVNEQFF. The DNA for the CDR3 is TGTGCCAGCAGTCAGCTAGCGGGGTTCGTCAATGAGCAGTTCTTC.

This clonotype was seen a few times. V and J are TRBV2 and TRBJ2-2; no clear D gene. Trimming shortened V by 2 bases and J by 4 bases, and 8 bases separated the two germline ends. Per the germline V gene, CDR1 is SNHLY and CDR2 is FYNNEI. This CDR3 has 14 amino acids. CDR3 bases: TGTGCCAGCAGTGAACGGCTAAGCACCGGGGAGCTGTTTTTT. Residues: CASSERLSTGELFF.

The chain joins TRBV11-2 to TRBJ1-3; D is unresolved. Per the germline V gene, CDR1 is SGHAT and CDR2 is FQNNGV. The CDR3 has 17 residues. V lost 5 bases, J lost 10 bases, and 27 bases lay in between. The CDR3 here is CASSERLNSRGLQTIYF. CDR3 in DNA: TGTGCCAGCAGCGAAAGACTTAATTCCCGCGGGCTACAGACCATATATTTT.

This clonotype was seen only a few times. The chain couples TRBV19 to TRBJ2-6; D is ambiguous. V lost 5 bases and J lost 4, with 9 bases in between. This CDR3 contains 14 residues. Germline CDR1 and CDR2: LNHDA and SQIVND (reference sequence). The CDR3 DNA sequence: TGTGCCAGTAGTCCACAACAGGGGGCCAACGTCCTGACTTTC. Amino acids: CASSPQQGANVLTF.

The chain's CDR3 is CASSYSDLSSYEQYF. The CDR3, as DNA: TGTGCCAGCAGTTACTCGGATTTGAGCTCCTACGAGCAGTACTTC. V gene TRBV6-2 or TRBV6-3 combines with J gene TRBJ2-7, with D hard to call. The CDR3 contains 15 residues. Looked up from germline, CDR1 is MNHEY and CDR2 is SVGEGT. Trimming shortened V by 0 bases and J by 0 bases, and 9 bases separated the two germline ends.

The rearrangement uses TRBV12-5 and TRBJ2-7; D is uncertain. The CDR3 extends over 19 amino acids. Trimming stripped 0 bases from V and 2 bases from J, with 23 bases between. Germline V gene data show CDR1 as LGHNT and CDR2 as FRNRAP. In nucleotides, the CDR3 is TGTGCTAGTGGTTTGGTACCCTGTCCGTCGCATCCCCGACCCTACGAGCAGTACTTC. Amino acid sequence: CASGLVPCPSHPRPYEQYF.

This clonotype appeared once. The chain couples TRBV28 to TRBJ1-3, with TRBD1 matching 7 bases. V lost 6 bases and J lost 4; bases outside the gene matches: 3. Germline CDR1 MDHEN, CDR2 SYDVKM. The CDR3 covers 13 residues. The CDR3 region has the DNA TGTGCCAGCAGCCGGGACAGAGGAAACACCATATATTTT. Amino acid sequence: CASSRDRGNTIYF.

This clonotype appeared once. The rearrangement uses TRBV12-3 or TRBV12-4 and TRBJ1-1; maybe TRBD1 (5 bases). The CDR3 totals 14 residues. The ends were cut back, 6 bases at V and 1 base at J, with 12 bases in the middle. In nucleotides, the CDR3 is TGTGCCAGCAGGAGGGACCGGGCGAACACTGAAGCTTTCTTT. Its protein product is CASRRDRANTEAFF.

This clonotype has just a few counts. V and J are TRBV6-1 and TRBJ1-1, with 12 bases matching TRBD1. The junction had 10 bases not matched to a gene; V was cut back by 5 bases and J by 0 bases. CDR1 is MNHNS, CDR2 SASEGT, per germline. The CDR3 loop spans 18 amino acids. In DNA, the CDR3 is TGTGCCAGCAGTAGGGGACAGGGGGCGCCGACCATGAACACTGAAGCTTTCTTT. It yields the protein CASSRGQGAPTMNTEAFF.

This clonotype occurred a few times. In DNA, the CDR3 is TGTGCCACCACCTCGGGGGGACTAGATACGCAGTATTTT. It encodes CATTSGGLDTQYF. J is TRBJ2-3 and V is TRBV15; 7 positions match TRBD2. Germline V gives CDR1 LNHNV, CDR2 YYDKDF (reference sequence). The CDR3 is 13 residues long. V lost 7 bases and J lost 5; bases outside the gene matches: 6. Full variable domain (outside the CDR3, taken from reference TRBV15 and TRBJ2-3): DAMVIQNPRYQVTQFGKPVTLSCSQTLNHNVMYWYQQKSSQAPKLLFHYYDKDFNNEADTPDNFQSRRPNTSFCFLDIRSPGLGDTAMYLCATTSGGLDTQYFGPGTRLTVL.

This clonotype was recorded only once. CDR3 nucleotides: TGTGCCAGCAGTTTTGGTCAGGGAAACTATGGCTACACCTTC. As protein: CASSFGQGNYGYTF. The chain carries TRBV27 and TRBJ1-2; TRBD1 is a possible D gene (5 bases). Germline V gene sequence: CDR1 MNHEY, CDR2 SMNVEV (reference sequence). This CDR3 region has 14 residues. Trimming left V 3 bases short and J 2 bases short, with 10 bases between.